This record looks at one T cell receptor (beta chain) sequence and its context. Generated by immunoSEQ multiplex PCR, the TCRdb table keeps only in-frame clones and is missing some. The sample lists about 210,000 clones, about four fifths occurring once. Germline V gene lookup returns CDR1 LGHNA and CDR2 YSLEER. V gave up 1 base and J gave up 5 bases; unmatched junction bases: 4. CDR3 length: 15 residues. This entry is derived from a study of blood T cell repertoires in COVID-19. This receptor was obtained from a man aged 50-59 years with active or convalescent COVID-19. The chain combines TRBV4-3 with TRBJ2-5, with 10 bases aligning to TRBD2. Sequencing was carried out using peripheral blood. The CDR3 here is CASSQGQRGGETQYF. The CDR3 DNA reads TGCGCCAGCAGCCAAGGCCAGCGGGGGGGTGAGACCCAGTACTTC.